Below, 2 T cell receptor beta chains from the same sample are listed, as sequenced in a study of blood T cell dynamics during melanoma immunotherapy. TCRdb keeps only in-frame clones here, not all; method: immunoSEQ multiplex PCR. The sample shows roughly 5,900 clones, about four fifths of them seen only once. Time point defined: week 3, after first cycle of checkpoint inhibitor. The sequences come from blood, collected from a patient treated with checkpoint blockade. The receptors were sampled from a human donor with melanoma.

V is TRBV27 and J is TRBJ2-7; 8 bases agree with TRBD2. This CDR3 has 14 residues. Germline CDR1 is MNHEY and CDR2 is SMNVEV (reference sequence). V was clipped by 6 bases and J by 4 bases; unmatched bases: 8. The DNA of the CDR3 is TGTGCCAGCAGAGCAGCGGGGGTAGAATACGAGCAGTACTTC. Amino acid sequence: CASRAAGVEYEQYF.

The chain is built from TRBV25-1 and TRBJ1-4; 11 bases agree with TRBD1. Germline CDR1 reads MGHDK; CDR2 reads SYGVNS. CDR3 size: 14 residues. Trimming at V came to 7 bases and at J to 8 bases, leaving 6 bases not matched to a gene. The CDR3 DNA reads TGTGCCAGCACCCACCGGACAGGGGGCGAAAAACTGTTTTTT. Translated: CASTHRTGGEKLFF.